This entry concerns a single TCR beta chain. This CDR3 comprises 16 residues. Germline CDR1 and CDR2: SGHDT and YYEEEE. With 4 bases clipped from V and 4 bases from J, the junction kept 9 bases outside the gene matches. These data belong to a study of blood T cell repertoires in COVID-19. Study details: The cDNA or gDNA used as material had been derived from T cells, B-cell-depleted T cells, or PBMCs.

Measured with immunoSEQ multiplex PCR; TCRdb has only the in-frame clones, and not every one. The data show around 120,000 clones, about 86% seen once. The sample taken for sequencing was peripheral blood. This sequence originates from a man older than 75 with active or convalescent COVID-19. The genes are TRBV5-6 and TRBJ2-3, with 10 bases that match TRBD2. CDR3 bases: TGTGCCAGCAGCCTAGAGCGGGGGGGCCCCGCAGATACGCAGTATTTT. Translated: CASSLERGGPADTQYF.